This TCR beta chain was observed in a study of cytomegalovirus exposure and HLA in healthy donors. The study's findings and limits: After further analysis at a later stage, 16,951 TCR beta sequences were associated with HLA alleles at 0.05 false discovery rate. In a later analysis, several top co-occurrence clusters appeared linked to parvovirus B19, influenza, CMV and Epstein-Barr virus. When presence/absence was analysed, sequencing depth was taken to be roughly uniform across donors.

PCR was performed using 60 Vbeta and 13 Jbeta primers. Profiling relied on immunoSEQ multiplex PCR, and the TCRdb table lists in-frame clones only, not all of them. Of fewer than 200,000 clones listed, 70% to 90% are singletons. With regard to this clone: Its target is not known.

This CDR3 contains 17 residues. The germline V gene encodes CDR1 LGHNA and CDR2 YSLEER. V dropped 0 bases and J dropped 3; count of bases not matched to a gene: 8. The sample consisted of PBMCs. The chain has TRBV4-3 and TRBJ2-1, with 7 bases identical to TRBD2. This TCR derives from a woman aged 25-40 years in good health and CMV-seronegative. In DNA form, the CDR3 reads TGCGCCAGCAGCCAAGAAGGCAGCGGGGTGGGCTACAATGAGCAGTTCTTC. This codes for CASSQEGSGVGYNEQFF.